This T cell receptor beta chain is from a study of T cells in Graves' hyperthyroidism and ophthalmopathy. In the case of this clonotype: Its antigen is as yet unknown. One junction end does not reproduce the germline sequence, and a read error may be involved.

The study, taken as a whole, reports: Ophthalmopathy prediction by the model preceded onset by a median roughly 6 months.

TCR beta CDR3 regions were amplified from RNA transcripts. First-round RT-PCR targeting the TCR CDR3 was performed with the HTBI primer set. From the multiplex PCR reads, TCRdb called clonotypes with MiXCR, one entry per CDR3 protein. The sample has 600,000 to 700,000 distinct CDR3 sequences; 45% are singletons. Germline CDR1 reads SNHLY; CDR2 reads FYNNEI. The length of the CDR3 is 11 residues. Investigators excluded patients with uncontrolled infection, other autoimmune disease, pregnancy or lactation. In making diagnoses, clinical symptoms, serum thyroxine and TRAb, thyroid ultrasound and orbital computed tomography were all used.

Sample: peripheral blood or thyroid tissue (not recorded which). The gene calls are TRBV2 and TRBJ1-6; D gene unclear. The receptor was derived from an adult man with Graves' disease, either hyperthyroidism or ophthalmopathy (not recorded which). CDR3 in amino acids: CANSDNSPLHF. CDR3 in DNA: TGTGCCAACAGTGATAATTCACCCCTCCACTTT.